This TCR beta chain was obtained from a study of blood T cell repertoires in COVID-19. Study background: Samples representing acute and convalescent COVID-19 were sourced from the United States, Italy and Spain. Sources were T cells, B-cell-depleted T cells, or PBMCs; the material itself was cDNA or gDNA.

Between the trimmed V and J ends, which lost 5 bases and 4 bases, there was a span of 11 bases. This CDR3 spans 14 amino acids. Germline CDR1 MDHEN, CDR2 SYDVKM. Enrollees, about 18 to 89 years old, lived in 24 US areas. The study assigned cohorts using participant-reported clinical history. Sequencing used immunoSEQ multiplex PCR; TCRdb keeps in-frame clones, though not all of them. The profile shows about 200,000 clones, roughly 82% of them singletons. The chain recombines TRBV28 with TRBJ1-4, with D unclear. The TCR originated in a man in his forties with acute COVID-19. The specimen sequenced was PBMCs or T cells enriched from blood (not recorded which). CDR3 region: CASSPGLINEKLFF. In nucleotides, the CDR3 is TGTGCCAGCAGTCCAGGACTGATTAATGAAAAACTGTTTTTT.